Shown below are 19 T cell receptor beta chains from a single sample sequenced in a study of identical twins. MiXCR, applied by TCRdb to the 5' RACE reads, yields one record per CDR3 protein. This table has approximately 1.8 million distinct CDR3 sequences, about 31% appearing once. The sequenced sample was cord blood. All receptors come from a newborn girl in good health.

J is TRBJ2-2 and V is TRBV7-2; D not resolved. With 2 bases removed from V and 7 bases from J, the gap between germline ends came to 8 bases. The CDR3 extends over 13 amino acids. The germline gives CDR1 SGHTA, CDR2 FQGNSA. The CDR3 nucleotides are TGTGCCAGCAGCTTACGGGCGGACGGGGAGCTGTTTTTT. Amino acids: CASSLRADGELFF.

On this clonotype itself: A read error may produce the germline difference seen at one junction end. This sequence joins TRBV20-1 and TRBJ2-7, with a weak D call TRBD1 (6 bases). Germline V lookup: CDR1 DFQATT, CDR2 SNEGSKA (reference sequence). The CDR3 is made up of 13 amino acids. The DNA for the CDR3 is TGCAGTGCTGGAGACAGGTTGGGATACGAGCAGTACTTC. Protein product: CSAGDRLGYEQYF.

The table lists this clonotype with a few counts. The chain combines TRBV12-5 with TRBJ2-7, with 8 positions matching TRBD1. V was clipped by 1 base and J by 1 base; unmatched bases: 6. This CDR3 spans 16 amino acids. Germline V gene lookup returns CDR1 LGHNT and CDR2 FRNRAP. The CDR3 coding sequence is TGTGCTAGTGGTTTGGACAGGACAGGGAAGTCCTACGAGCAGTACTTC. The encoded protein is CASGLDRTGKSYEQYF.

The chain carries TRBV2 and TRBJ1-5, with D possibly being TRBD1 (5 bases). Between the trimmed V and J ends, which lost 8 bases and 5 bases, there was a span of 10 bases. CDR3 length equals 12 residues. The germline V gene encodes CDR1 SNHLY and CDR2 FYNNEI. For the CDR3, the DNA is TGTGCCAGCCAGGGAGGGGATCAGCCCCAGCATTTT. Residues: CASQGGDQPQHF.

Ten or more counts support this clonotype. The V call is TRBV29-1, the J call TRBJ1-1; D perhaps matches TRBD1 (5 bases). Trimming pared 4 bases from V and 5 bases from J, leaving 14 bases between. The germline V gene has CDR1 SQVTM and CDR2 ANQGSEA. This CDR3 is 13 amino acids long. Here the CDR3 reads CSVGQGRITEAFF. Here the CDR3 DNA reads TGCAGCGTTGGCCAGGGCCGGATAACTGAAGCTTTCTTT.

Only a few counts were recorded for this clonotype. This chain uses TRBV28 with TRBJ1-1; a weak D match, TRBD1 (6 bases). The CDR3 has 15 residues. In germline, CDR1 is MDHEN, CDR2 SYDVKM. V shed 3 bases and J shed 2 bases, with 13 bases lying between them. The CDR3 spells CASSFLLDSNTEAFF. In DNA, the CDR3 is TGTGCCAGCAGTTTTCTTTTGGACAGTAACACTGAAGCTTTCTTT.

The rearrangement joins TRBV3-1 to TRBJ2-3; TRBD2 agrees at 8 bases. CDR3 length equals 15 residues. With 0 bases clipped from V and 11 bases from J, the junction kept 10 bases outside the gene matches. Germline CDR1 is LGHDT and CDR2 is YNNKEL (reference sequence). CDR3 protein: CASSQDPGGRNEQYF. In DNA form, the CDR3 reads TGTGCCAGCAGCCAAGATCCGGGGGGGCGTAATGAGCAGTATTTT.

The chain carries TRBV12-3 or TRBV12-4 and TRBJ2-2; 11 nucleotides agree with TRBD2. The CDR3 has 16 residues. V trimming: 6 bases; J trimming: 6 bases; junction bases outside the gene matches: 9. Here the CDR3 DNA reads TGTGCCAGCAGGCTCACTAGCGGGAGCGGGGCCGGGGAGCTGTTTTTT. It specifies CASRLTSGSGAGELFF.

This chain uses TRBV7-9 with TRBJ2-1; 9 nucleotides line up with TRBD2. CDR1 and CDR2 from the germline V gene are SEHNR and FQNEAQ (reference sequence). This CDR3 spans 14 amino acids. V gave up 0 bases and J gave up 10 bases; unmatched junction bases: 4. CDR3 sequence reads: CASSLAAGGYEQFF. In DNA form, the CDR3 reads TGTGCCAGCAGCTTAGCGGCGGGAGGGTACGAGCAGTTCTTC.

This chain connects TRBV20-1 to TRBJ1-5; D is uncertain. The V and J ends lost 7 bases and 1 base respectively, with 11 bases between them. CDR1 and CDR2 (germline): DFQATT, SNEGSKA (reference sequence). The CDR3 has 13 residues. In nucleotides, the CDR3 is TGCAGTGGGACGTACAGCAGCAATCAGCCCCAGCATTTT. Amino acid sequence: CSGTYSSNQPQHF.

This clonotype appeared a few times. The CDR3 here is CSASSGTSGVWYPGEQFF. The CDR3, as DNA: TGCAGTGCTAGTTCCGGGACTAGCGGGGTTTGGTACCCTGGTGAGCAGTTCTTC. The rearrangement joins TRBV20-1 to TRBJ2-1, with TRBD2 identical over 13 bases. Germline CDR1 reads DFQATT; CDR2 reads SNEGSKA (reference sequence). V was pared by 3 bases and J by 9 bases, with 17 bases of the junction left unmatched. The length of the CDR3 is 18 residues.

CDR3 in amino acids: CASSQGAGPREKLFF. CDR3 sequence (DNA): TGTGCCAGCAGCCAAGGCGCAGGGCCAAGGGAAAAACTGTTTTTT. The V gene is TRBV4-2, the J gene TRBJ1-4, with D perhaps TRBD1 (5 bases). V lost 1 base and J lost 8, with 14 bases in between. Per the germline V gene, CDR1 is LGHNA and CDR2 is YNFKEQ. This CDR3 contains 15 residues.

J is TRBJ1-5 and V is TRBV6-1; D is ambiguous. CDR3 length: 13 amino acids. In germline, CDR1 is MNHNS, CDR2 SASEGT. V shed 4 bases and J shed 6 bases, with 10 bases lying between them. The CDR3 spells CASSGGGPQPQHF. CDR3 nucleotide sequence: TGTGCCAGCAGTGGGGGAGGGCCTCAGCCCCAGCATTTT.

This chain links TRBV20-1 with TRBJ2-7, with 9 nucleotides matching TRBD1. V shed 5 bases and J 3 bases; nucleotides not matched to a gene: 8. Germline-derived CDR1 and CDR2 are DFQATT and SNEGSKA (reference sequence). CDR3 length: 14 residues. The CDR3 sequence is CSASQTGGVYEQYF. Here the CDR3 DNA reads TGCAGTGCTTCACAGACAGGGGGGGTCTACGAGCAGTACTTC.

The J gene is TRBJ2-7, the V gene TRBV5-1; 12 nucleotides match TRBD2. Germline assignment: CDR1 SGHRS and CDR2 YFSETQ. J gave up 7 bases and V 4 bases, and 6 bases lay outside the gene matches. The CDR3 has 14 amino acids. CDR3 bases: TGCGCCAGCAGCCCCCCTAGCGGGAGGGGTGAGCAGTACTTC. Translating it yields CASSPPSGRGEQYF.

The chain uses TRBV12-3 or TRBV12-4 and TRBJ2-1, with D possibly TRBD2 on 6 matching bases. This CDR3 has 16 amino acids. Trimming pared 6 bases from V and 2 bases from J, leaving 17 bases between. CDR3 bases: TGTGCCAGCAGCCAGGAGGCGGGAAACACCTACAATGAGCAGTTCTTC. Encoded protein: CASSQEAGNTYNEQFF.

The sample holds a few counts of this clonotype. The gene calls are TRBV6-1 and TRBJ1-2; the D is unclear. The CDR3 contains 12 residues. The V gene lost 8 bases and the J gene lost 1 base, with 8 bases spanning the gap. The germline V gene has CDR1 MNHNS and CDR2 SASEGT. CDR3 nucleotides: TGTGCCAGCGGGTCTGGTAACTATGGCTACACCTTC. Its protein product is CASGSGNYGYTF.

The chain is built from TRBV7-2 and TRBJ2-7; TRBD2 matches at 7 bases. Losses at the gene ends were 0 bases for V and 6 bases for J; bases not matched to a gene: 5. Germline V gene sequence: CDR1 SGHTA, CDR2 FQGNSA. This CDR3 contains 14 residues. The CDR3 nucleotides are TGTGCCAGCAGCTTAGCCGGTGGGGGGGGCGAGCAGTACTTC. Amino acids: CASSLAGGGGEQYF.

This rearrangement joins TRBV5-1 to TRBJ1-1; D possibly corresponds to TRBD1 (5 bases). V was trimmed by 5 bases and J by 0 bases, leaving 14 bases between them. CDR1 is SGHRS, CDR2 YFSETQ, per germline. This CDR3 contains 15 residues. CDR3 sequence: CASRTETEVNTEAFF. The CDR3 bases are TGCGCCAGCAGAACCGAGACAGAGGTGAACACTGAAGCTTTCTTT.